This TCR beta chain was sequenced for a study of CD8 T cells in ankylosing spondylitis. Study conclusions and caveats: One TCR beta motif, made up of roughly eight highly homologous variants, appeared characteristic of ankylosing spondylitis blood. With a CD8+ phenotype, disease-linked clones were relatively rare in peripheral blood. Disease-associated clones were reportedly significantly overrepresented in matched ankylosing spondylitis synovial fluid.

Looked up from germline, CDR1 is SNHLY and CDR2 is FYNNEI. The CDR3 is 14 amino acids. With V trimmed by 9 bases and J by 3 bases, 6 bases remained unmatched. With regard to this clonotype: Its specificity is unknown.

A quantitative 5'-RACE method, one with molecular barcodes, was used to make TCR beta libraries. In TCRdb, the 5' RACE reads were re-called with MiXCR into one record per CDR3 protein. The sample has 470,000 or so distinct CDR3 sequences, 26% seen once. The receptor was isolated from a male donor with ankylosing spondylitis. The chain combines TRBV2 with TRBJ2-1; TRBD2 aligns across 9 bases. Input material: blood, either unsorted or a sorted T cell fraction (not recorded which). The CDR3: CASNGLASYNEQFF. CDR3 nucleotides: TGTGCCAGTAATGGACTAGCGAGCTACAATGAGCAGTTCTTC.